The rows below give T cell receptor beta chains drawn from one sample of a study of T cell responses to AZD1222 COVID-19 vaccine. Assay used: immunoSEQ multiplex PCR; TCRdb lists only in-frame clones, some missing. The table lists about 170,000 clones, approximately 90% of them singletons, with 0.85% to 1.1% in the top ten. The sequences come from peripheral blood, collected 28 days after the second AZD1222 dose. The source of these receptors is an adult who received the AZD1222 COVID-19 vaccine. The CDR3 runs from the conserved cysteine through the conserved F or W. D genes are given only for firm matches. Some rows mark clone size as missing; the rest say once, few, many or name a class of expanded clone.

-	-	TRBV10-3	TRBJ1-1	TGTGCCATCAGTGCCAGCAAGAACACTGAAGCTTTCTTT	CAISASKNTEAFF
-	TRBD2	TRBV9	TRBJ2-2	TGTGCCAGCGCTCGAGCGGGGGGGCAGAGCACCGGGGAGCTGTTTTTT	CASARAGGQSTGELFF
-	-	TRBV30	TRBJ2-7	TGTGCCTGGAACTCGGGGCGGTTATACGAGCAGTACTTC	CAWNSGRLYEQYF
-	-	TRBV5-4	TRBJ2-2	TGTGCCAGCAGCCACTTGGAGGGCCCCGGGGAGCTGTTTTTT	CASSHLEGPGELFF
-	TRBD2	TRBV7-2	TRBJ2-7	TGTGCCAGCAGCTTAGTGGGACTAGCGGACCCCTACGAGCAGTACTTC	CASSLVGLADPYEQYF
-	-	TRBV7-2	TRBJ1-1	TGTGCCAGCAGCTTAGGGGACGGGAATGAAGCTTTCTTT	CASSLGDGNEAFF
-	TRBD1	TRBV3-1/TRBV3-2	TRBJ1-2	TGTGCCAGCAGCCTCAACCCGGGACAGCCGTCCTATGGCTACACCTTC	CASSLNPGQPSYGYTF
-	TRBD2	TRBV19	TRBJ2-5	TGTGCCAGTAGTATCCCCGGGGGGGCATCGGAGACCCAGTACTTC	CASSIPGGASETQYF
-	-	TRBV19	TRBJ1-1	TGTGCCAGTAGAGAAACGACAGGACCTCCGAACACTGAAGCTTTCTTT	CASRETTGPPNTEAFF
-	-	TRBV7-9	TRBJ1-6	TGTGCCAGCAGCCTCATGTTTGACTTCACGGATTCACCCCTCCACTTT	CASSLMFDFTDSPLHF
-	-	TRBV29-1	TRBJ2-7	TGCAGCGTAAAAACGGGATCCACCTACGAGCAGTACTTC	CSVKTGSTYEQYF
-	TRBD1	TRBV7-9	TRBJ1-2	TGTGCCAGCAGCTTAGGGCCAGGGGGAGTCGGTGGCTACACCTTC	CASSLGPGGVGGYTF
-	TRBD2	TRBV4-1	TRBJ2-3	TGCGCCAGCAGCCAAGTTCCTAGCGGGGGGGCCGAGACGGCGCAGTATTTT	CASSQVPSGGAETAQYF
-	TRBD2	TRBV13	TRBJ2-3	TGTGCCAGCAGCTCTTGGACTAGCGGGGGAGATACGCAGTATTTT	CASSSWTSGGDTQYF
-	TRBD1	TRBV11-2	TRBJ1-2	TGTGCCAGCACGCCTACAGGGGGCGGACATGGCTACACCTTC	CASTPTGGGHGYTF
once	TRBD2	TRBV9	TRBJ2-3	TGTGCCAGCAGCCTAGCGGGGGAATGGGCAGATACGCAGTATTTT	CASSLAGEWADTQYF
-	-	TRBV11-2	TRBJ1-1	TGTGCCAGCAGCTTAGGCGGAGGGCTCACTGAAGCTTTCTTT	CASSLGGGLTEAFF
-	TRBD1	TRBV2	TRBJ2-3	TGTGCCACCCTCCGGGACAGGGGAACAGATACGCAGTATTTT	CATLRDRGTDTQYF
-	TRBD1	TRBV7-8	TRBJ2-7	TGTGCCAGCAGCAGGGGGCTATACGAGCAGTACTTC	CASSRGLYEQYF
-	-	TRBV3-1/TRBV3-2	TRBJ2-3	TGTGCCAGCAGCCAAGTGCATGATACGCAGTATTTT	CASSQVHDTQYF
-	-	TRBV5-5	TRBJ1-2	TGTGCCAGCAGCTGGGGACCGATCGATACTCGGGGTGGCTACACCTTC	CASSWGPIDTRGGYTF
once	TRBD1	TRBV5-5	TRBJ1-6	TGTGCCAGCAGCTTGGAGGGGGCAGGTTCACCCCTCCACTTT	CASSLEGAGSPLHF
once	TRBD1	TRBV6-5	TRBJ1-2	TGTGCCAGCAGCCCGGGACAGGGGTCAGATGGCTACACCTTC	CASSPGQGSDGYTF
-	-	TRBV7-2	TRBJ1-4	TGTGCCAGCAGCTTAGGACCTGCAACTAATGAAAAACTGTTTTTT	CASSLGPATNEKLFF
-	-	TRBV6-6	TRBJ2-7	TGTGCCAGCAGCACTGGTGCGCTTACCAACTCCTACGAGCAGTACTTC	CASSTGALTNSYEQYF
-	-	TRBV9	TRBJ1-1	TGTGCCAGCAGCGTACTACAGGAGAACACTGAAGCTTTCTTT	CASSVLQENTEAFF
-	TRBD1	TRBV18	TRBJ1-5	TGTGCCAGCTCACCAGTGGGACAGGGCGTTCATACGGGCAATCAGCCCCAGCATTTT	CASSPVGQGVHTGNQPQHF
few	TRBD1	TRBV25-1	TRBJ1-1	TGTGCCAGCAGTGCTATCCGACAGGGTAGGACTGAAGCTTTCTTT	CASSAIRQGRTEAFF
-	-	TRBV6-2/TRBV6-3	TRBJ2-6	TGTGCCAGCAGCGAAAGACGGTCTGGGGCCAACGTCCTGACTTTC	CASSERRSGANVLTF
few	TRBD2	TRBV19	TRBJ2-5	TGTGCCAGTAGTGCGCGACTAGCGGGGAAACAAGAGACCCAGTACTTC	CASSARLAGKQETQYF
-	TRBD1	TRBV5-1	TRBJ1-1	TGCGCCAGCAGCATACAGGGGCGAGGAAACACTGAAGCTTTCTTT	CASSIQGRGNTEAFF
-	-	TRBV21-1	TRBJ2-7	TGTGCCAGCATCTCAACAGGGGGGGCCTACGAGCAGTACTTC	CASISTGGAYEQYF
-	TRBD1	TRBV19	TRBJ2-1	TGTGCCAGTAGCTCCCGGGACAGGGTTGTCAATGAGCAGTTCTTC	CASSSRDRVVNEQFF
-	-	TRBV9	TRBJ1-1	TGTGCCAGCAGCCCATTTAGGGGGACACTGAACACTGAAGCTTTCTTT	CASSPFRGTLNTEAFF
-	-	TRBV7-2	TRBJ2-7	TGTGCCAGCAGCCCAGGGGTCGGCGTCTACGAGCAGTACTTC	CASSPGVGVYEQYF
-	-	TRBV7-9	TRBJ2-2	TGTGCCAGCAGCCAACAGGGCACCGGGGAGCTGTTTTTT	CASSQQGTGELFF
-	TRBD1	TRBV25-1	TRBJ2-7	TGTGCCAGCAGTGATAGCAGGGACAGGGACTACGAGCAGTACTTC	CASSDSRDRDYEQYF
-	-	TRBV2	TRBJ2-2	TGTGCCACCTCCCCGGGGTTAAACACCGGGGAGCTGTTTTTT	CATSPGLNTGELFF
-	-	TRBV13	TRBJ1-2	TGTGCCAGCAGCTCTAGGGCACCAGGGGAGGATGGCTACACCTTC	CASSSRAPGEDGYTF
-	-	TRBV23-1	TRBJ2-5	TGCGCCAGCAGCGCGGACAGCGGAGAGACCCAGTACTTC	CASSADSGETQYF
-	-	TRBV29-1	TRBJ2-5	TGCAGCGTTTGCCGGATACAAGAGACCCAGTACTTC	CSVCRIQETQYF
-	-	TRBV12-3/TRBV12-4	TRBJ1-2	TGTGCCAGCCTCGGGGGCACCCGTGGCTACACCTTC	CASLGGTRGYTF
-	TRBD1	TRBV27	TRBJ1-5	TGTGCCAGCAGTCCCGACAGGGAAAATCAGCCCCAGCATTTT	CASSPDRENQPQHF